These T cell receptor beta chains were read from a single sample in a study of T cell changes during pregnancy in multiple sclerosis. Sequencing used immunoSEQ multiplex PCR; TCRdb keeps in-frame clones, though not all of them. The table shows 95,000 to 150,000 clones, with approximately 93% occurring only once. Sequences were derived from peripheral blood, sampled before pregnancy. The receptor set was obtained from a female donor with multiple sclerosis, enrolled in a pregnancy study. CDR3s include the opening cysteine and the closing phenylalanine or tryptophan. The order of the fields is V gene, clone size, D gene, J gene, CDR3 protein, CDR3 DNA. A D gene is named only where the DNA matches it firmly. The size field is filled for only some rows; it gives once, few, many or a size class.

V gene: TRBV6-6; clone size: NA; D gene: NA; J gene: TRBJ2-7; CDR3 protein: CASSYSAQAGGYEQYF; CDR3 DNA: TGTGCCAGCAGTTATTCGGCGCAGGCAGGAGGTTACGAGCAGTACTTC
V gene: TRBV30; clone size: few; D gene: NA; J gene: TRBJ1-5; CDR3 protein: CAWSLGQLYQPQHF; CDR3 DNA: TGTGCCTGGAGTCTAGGACAGTTGTATCAGCCCCAGCATTTT
V gene: TRBV19; clone size: NA; D gene: TRBD2; J gene: TRBJ2-1; CDR3 protein: CASSPSGDSYNEQFF; CDR3 DNA: TGTGCCAGTAGCCCTAGCGGGGACTCCTACAATGAGCAGTTCTTC
V gene: TRBV7-2; clone size: NA; D gene: TRBD2; J gene: TRBJ2-3; CDR3 protein: CASSSGLAGWADTQYF; CDR3 DNA: TGTGCCAGCAGCTCGGGACTAGCGGGGTGGGCAGATACGCAGTATTTT
V gene: TRBV7-2; clone size: NA; D gene: NA; J gene: TRBJ1-2; CDR3 protein: CASSLAPGGDYGYTF; CDR3 DNA: TGTGCCAGCAGCTTAGCCCCGGGGGGCGACTATGGCTACACCTTC
V gene: TRBV5-1; clone size: NA; D gene: TRBD1; J gene: TRBJ2-7; CDR3 protein: CASTLTGVSYEQYF; CDR3 DNA: TGCGCCAGCACCCTTACAGGGGTTTCCTACGAGCAGTACTTC
V gene: TRBV6-6; clone size: NA; D gene: TRBD1; J gene: TRBJ2-1; CDR3 protein: CASSYSGTGHRNEQFF; CDR3 DNA: TGTGCCAGCAGTTACTCTGGGACAGGGCATCGCAATGAGCAGTTCTTC
V gene: TRBV28; clone size: once; D gene: NA; J gene: TRBJ1-2; CDR3 protein: CALTERGQIFSYGYTF; CDR3 DNA: TGTGCCCTAACGGAGAGAGGGCAGATTTTTTCCTATGGCTACACCTTC
V gene: TRBV9; clone size: NA; D gene: TRBD1; J gene: TRBJ1-2; CDR3 protein: CASSVGTGESGGYTF; CDR3 DNA: TGTGCCAGCAGCGTAGGGACAGGAGAGTCGGGGGGCTACACCTTC
V gene: TRBV7-2; clone size: NA; D gene: TRBD1; J gene: TRBJ1-2; CDR3 protein: CASSLGTGGGYGYTF; CDR3 DNA: TGTGCCAGCAGCCTGGGGACAGGGGGCGGCTATGGCTACACCTTC
V gene: TRBV5-1; clone size: NA; D gene: NA; J gene: TRBJ2-2; CDR3 protein: CASSLAVATGELFF; CDR3 DNA: TGCGCCAGCAGCTTGGCCGTGGCCACCGGGGAGCTGTTTTTT
V gene: TRBV29-1; clone size: NA; D gene: TRBD1; J gene: TRBJ1-1; CDR3 protein: CSAGQMVNTEAFF; CDR3 DNA: TGCAGCGCGGGACAGATGGTGAACACTGAAGCTTTCTTT
V gene: TRBV2; clone size: NA; D gene: NA; J gene: TRBJ2-5; CDR3 protein: CASSERRSQETQYF; CDR3 DNA: TGTGCCAGCAGCGAGAGGCGCTCCCAAGAGACCCAGTACTTC
V gene: TRBV5-6; clone size: NA; D gene: TRBD1; J gene: TRBJ2-7; CDR3 protein: CASRGPGQGYEQYF; CDR3 DNA: TGTGCCAGCAGGGGCCCGGGACAGGGTTACGAGCAGTACTTC
V gene: TRBV7-2; clone size: NA; D gene: TRBD2; J gene: TRBJ2-3; CDR3 protein: CASSLGGGGFHF; CDR3 DNA: TGTGCCAGCAGCTTAGGTGGGGGGGGGTTCCACTTT